These 6 T cell receptor beta chains were all obtained from the same sample, sequenced in a study of technical replicates of blood from four donors. Sequencing was performed with immunoSEQ multiplex PCR; in TCRdb, only in-frame clones are kept and a portion is missing. The sample carries approximately 53,000 clones, around 95% recorded once. Sequencing was done on a sample of T cells isolated from PBMCs. These receptors were obtained from a human donor in good health.

The chain has TRBV27 and TRBJ2-2, with 14 bases identical to TRBD2. Unmatched junction bases numbered 6, after V lost 8 bases and J lost 4 bases. CDR1 is MNHEY, CDR2 SMNVEV, per germline (reference sequence). This CDR3 spans 16 amino acids. Here the CDR3 DNA reads TGTGCCAGCCGCAGGGGACTAGCGGGAGTCACCGGGGAGCTGTTTTTT. Translation: CASRRGLAGVTGELFF.

The V and J genes are TRBV11-2 and TRBJ1-4; D gene ambiguous. This CDR3 region has 17 residues. V was shortened by 1 base and J by 1 base, with 13 bases between the two germline ends. In germline, CDR1 is SGHAT, CDR2 FQNNGV. The CDR3 region is CASSLGTQVQTNEKLFF. In DNA, the CDR3 is TGTGCCAGCAGCTTAGGTACCCAAGTACAAACTAATGAAAAACTGTTTTTT. The variable domain in full, completed from reference TRBV11-2 and TRBJ1-4, reads EAGVAQSPRYKIIEKRQSVAFWCNPISGHATLYWYQQILGQGPKLLIQFQNNGVVDDSQLPKDRFSAERLKGVDSTLKIQPAKLEDSAVYLCASSLGTQVQTNEKLFFGSGTQLSVL.

This clone was recorded only once. The V and J genes are TRBV5-1 and TRBJ1-1; TRBD1 aligns across 9 bases. This CDR3 is 17 amino acids long. Germline CDR1 SGHRS, CDR2 YFSETQ. Germline trimming cut 1 base from V and 1 base from J; bases unmatched to any gene: 8. The chain's CDR3 is CASSLYWDREENTEAFF. CDR3 DNA sequence: TGCGCCAGCAGCTTGTATTGGGACAGGGAAGAGAACACTGAAGCTTTCTTT.

The chain employs TRBV9 and TRBJ1-2; D might be TRBD1 (6 bases). V gave up 0 bases and J gave up 2 bases, with 11 bases separating them. The CDR3 spans 15 residues. Germline V gives CDR1 SGDLS, CDR2 YYNGEE. CDR3 sequence reads: CASSVGAGANYGYTF. The CDR3 DNA sequence: TGTGCCAGCAGCGTAGGGGCAGGGGCGAACTATGGCTACACCTTC.

The V call is TRBV6-5, the J call TRBJ2-3; 7 nucleotides agree with TRBD2. J lost 1 base, V lost 6 bases, and 7 bases had no gene match. There are 15 residues in the CDR3. The V gene's germline CDR1 is MNHEY and CDR2 SVGAGI. The CDR3 protein is CASRKAGPRTDTQYF. DNA of the CDR3: TGTGCCAGCAGGAAAGCGGGACCACGCACAGATACGCAGTATTTT.

This chain links TRBV5-1 with TRBJ1-2, with D possibly being TRBD1 (5 bases). This CDR3 is 13 amino acids long. From germline, CDR1 is SGHRS and CDR2 YFSETQ. The germline V and J ends were trimmed by 3 bases and 8 bases, with 14 bases remaining between them. CDR3 in DNA: TGCGCCAGCAGCTCTGGGGACTTTGCAGGCTACACCTTC. Translation gives CASSSGDFAGYTF.